This T cell receptor beta chain is drawn from a study of T cells in localized non-small cell lung cancer. Findings and caveats of the study: There was higher T cell clonality in uninvolved adjacent lung than in tumor, and it was highest there.

TCRdb's copy holds only in-frame clones and misses some; the assay was immunoSEQ multiplex PCR. Of approximately 81,000 clones listed, around 90% are singletons. Concerning this clone: Its specificity is not known.

Losses at the gene ends were 2 bases for V and 2 bases for J; bases not matched to a gene: 20. This CDR3 comprises 20 residues. Per germline, CDR1 GTSNPN and CDR2 SVGIG (reference sequence). Here the sequenced sample was peripheral blood, taken before any cancer treatment. The clonotype originates from a woman aged 40-75 years with stage I squamous cell lung carcinoma. The chain couples TRBV30 to TRBJ2-2, with TRBD2 identical over 7 bases. CDR3 sequence reads: CAWSKSHLLARGVNTGELFF. The CDR3 coding sequence is TGTGCCTGGAGTAAATCTCATTTACTAGCTCGGGGGGTTAACACCGGGGAGCTGTTTTTT. The full variable domain, rest sourced from reference TRBV30 and TRBJ2-2, is SQTIHQWPATLVQPVGSPLSLECTVEGTSNPNLYWYRQAAGRGLQLLFYSVGIGQISSEVPQNLSASRPQDRQFILSSKKLLLSDSGFYLCAWSKSHLLARGVNTGELFFGEGSRLTVL.